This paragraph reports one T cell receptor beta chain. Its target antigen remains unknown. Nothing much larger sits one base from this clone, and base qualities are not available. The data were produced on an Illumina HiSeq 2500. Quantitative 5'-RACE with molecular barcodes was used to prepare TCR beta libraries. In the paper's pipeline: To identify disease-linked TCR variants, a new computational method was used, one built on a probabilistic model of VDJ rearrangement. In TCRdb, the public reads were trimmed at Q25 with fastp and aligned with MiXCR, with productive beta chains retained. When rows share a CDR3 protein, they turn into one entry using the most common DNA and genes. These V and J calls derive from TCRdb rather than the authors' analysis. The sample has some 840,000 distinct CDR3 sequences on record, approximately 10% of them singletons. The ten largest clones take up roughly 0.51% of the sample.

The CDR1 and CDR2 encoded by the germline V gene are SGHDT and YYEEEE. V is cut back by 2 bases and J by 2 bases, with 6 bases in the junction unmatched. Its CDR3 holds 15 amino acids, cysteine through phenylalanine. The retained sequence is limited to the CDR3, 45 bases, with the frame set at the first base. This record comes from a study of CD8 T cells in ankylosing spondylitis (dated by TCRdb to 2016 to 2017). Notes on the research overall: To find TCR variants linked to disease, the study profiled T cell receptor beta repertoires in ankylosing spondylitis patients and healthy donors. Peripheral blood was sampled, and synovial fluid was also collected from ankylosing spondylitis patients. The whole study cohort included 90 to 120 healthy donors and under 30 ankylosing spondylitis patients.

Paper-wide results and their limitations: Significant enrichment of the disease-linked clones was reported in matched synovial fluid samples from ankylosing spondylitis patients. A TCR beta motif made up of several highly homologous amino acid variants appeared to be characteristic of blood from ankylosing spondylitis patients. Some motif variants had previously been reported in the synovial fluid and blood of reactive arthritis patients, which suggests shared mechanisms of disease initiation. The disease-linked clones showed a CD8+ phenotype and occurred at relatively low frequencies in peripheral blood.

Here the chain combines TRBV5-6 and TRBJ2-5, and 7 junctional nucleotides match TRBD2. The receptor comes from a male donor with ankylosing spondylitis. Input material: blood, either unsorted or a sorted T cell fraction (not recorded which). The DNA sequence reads TGTGCCAGCAGCTTTGGGGGAGGGACGCAAGAGACCCAGTACTTC. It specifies CASSFGGGTQETQYF.